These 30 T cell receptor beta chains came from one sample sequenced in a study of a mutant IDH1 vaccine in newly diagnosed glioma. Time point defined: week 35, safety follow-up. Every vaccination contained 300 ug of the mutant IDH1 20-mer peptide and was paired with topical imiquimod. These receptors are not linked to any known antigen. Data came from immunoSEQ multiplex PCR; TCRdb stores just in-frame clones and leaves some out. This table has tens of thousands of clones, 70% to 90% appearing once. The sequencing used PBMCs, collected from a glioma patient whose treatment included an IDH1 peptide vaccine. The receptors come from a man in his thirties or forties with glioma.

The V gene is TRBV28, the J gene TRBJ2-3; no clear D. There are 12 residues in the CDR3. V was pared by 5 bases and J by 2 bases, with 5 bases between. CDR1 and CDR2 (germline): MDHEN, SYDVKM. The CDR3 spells CASSIHTDTQYF. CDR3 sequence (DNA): TGTGCCAGCAGTATCCACACAGATACGCAGTATTTT.

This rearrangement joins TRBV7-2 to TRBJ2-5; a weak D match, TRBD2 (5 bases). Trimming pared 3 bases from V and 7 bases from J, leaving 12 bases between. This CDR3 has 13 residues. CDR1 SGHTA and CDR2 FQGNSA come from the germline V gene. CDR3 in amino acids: CASSLVDAGTQYF. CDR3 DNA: TGTGCCAGCAGCTTGGTAGACGCGGGGACCCAGTACTTC.

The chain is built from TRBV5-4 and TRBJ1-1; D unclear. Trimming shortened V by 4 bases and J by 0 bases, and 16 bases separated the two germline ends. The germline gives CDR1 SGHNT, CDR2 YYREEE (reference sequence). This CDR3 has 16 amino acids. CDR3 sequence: CASSVGRNKVNTEAFF. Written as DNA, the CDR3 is TGTGCCAGCAGCGTAGGACGGAATAAGGTGAACACTGAAGCTTTCTTT.

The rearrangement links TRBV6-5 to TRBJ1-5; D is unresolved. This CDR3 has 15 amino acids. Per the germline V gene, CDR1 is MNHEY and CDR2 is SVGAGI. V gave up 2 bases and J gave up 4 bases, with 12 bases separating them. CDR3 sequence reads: CASSYPRGSNQPQHF. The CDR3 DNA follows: TGTGCCAGCAGTTACCCTCGGGGTTCTAATCAGCCCCAGCATTTT.

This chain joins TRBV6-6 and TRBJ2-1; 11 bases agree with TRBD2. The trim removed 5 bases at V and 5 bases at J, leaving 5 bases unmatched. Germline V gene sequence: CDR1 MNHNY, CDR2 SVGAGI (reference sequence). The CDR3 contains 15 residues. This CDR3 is CASSPSGGLHNEQFF. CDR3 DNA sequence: TGTGCCAGCAGTCCTAGCGGGGGGTTACACAATGAGCAGTTCTTC.

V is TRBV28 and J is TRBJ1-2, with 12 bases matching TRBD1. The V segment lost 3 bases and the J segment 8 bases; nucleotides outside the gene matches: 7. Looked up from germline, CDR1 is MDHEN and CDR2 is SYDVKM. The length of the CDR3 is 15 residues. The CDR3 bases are TGTGCCAGCAGTTTGCTGGGACAGGGGGCCGAGGGCTACACCTTC. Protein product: CASSLLGQGAEGYTF.

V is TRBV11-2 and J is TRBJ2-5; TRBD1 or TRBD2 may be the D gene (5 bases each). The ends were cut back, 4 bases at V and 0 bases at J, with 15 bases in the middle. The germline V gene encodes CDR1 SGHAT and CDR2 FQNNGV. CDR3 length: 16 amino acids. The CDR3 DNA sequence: TGTGCCAGCAGCTCGACACGGGGCAGGGACCAAGAGACCCAGTACTTC. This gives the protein CASSSTRGRDQETQYF.

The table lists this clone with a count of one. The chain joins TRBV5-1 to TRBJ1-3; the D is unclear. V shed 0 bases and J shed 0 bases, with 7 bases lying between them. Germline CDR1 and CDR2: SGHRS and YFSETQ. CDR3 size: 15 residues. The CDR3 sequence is CASSLGVPSGNTIYF. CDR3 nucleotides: TGCGCCAGCAGCTTGGGAGTACCCTCTGGAAACACCATATATTTT.

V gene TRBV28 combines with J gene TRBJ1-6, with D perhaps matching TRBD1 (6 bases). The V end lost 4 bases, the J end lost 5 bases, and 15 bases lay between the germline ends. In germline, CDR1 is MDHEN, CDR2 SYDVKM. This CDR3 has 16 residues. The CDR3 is CASSSPQGAHNSPLHF. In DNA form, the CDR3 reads TGTGCCAGCAGTTCCCCACAGGGCGCCCATAATTCACCCCTCCACTTT. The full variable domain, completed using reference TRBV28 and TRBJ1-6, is DVKVTQSSRYLVKRTGEKVFLECVQDMDHENMFWYRQDPGLGLRLIYFSYDVKMKEKGDIPEGYSVSREKKERFSLILESASTNQTSMYLCASSSPQGAHNSPLHFGNGTRLTVT.

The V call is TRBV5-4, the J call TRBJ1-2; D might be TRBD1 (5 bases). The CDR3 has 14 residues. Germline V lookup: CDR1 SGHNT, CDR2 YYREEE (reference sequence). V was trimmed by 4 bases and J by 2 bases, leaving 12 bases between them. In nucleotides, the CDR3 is TGTGCCAGCAGCGTGACGGGACGCAACTATGGCTACACCTTC. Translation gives CASSVTGRNYGYTF.

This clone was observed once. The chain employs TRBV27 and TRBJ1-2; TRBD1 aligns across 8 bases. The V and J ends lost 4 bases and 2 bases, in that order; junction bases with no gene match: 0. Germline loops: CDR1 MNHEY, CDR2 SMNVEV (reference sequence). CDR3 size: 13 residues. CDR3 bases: TGTGCCAGCAGTTGGACAGGGAACTATGGCTACACCTTC. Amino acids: CASSWTGNYGYTF.

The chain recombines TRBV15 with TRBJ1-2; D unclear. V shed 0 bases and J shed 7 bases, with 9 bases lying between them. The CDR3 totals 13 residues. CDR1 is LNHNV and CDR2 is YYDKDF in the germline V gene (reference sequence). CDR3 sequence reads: CATSRDVGSGYTF. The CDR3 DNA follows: TGTGCCACCAGCAGAGATGTGGGGTCTGGCTACACCTTC.

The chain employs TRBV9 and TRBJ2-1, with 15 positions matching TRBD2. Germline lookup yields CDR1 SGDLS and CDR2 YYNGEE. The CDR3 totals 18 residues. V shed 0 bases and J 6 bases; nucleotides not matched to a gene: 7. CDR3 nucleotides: TGTGCCAGCAGCGTAGAAAAGGGGACTAGCGGGAGGTCCAATGAGCAGTTCTTC. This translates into CASSVEKGTSGRSNEQFF.

The CDR3 region is CAWSPYLLREQYF. The CDR3 DNA reads TGTGCCTGGAGCCCCTACTTACTTCGGGAGCAGTACTTC. The V and J genes are TRBV30 and TRBJ2-7; D is uncertain. The germline gives CDR1 GTSNPN, CDR2 SVGIG (reference sequence). V was cut by 3 bases and J by 7 bases, with 16 bases left in between. The CDR3 loop spans 13 amino acids.

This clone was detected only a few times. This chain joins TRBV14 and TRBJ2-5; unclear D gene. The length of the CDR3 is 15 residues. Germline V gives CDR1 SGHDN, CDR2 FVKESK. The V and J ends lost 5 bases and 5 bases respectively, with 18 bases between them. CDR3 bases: TGTGCCAGCAGCGTATCCGGGCCCGAGTGGGAGACCCAGTACTTC. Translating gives CASSVSGPEWETQYF.

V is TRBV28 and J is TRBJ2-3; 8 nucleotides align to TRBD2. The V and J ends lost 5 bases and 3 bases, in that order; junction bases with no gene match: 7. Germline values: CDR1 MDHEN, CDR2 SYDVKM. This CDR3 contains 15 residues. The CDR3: CASSTLAGKTDTQYF. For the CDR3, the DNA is TGTGCCAGCAGTACATTAGCGGGGAAAACAGATACGCAGTATTTT.

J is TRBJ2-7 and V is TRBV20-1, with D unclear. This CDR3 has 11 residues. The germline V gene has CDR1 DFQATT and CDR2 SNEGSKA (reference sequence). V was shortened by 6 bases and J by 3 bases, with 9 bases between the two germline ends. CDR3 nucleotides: TGCAGTGCCCCGTATAGCTACGAGCAGTACTTC. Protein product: CSAPYSYEQYF.

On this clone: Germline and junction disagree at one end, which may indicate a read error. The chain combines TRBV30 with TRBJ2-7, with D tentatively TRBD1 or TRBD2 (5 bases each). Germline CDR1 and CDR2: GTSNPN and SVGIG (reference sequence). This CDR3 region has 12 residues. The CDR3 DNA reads TGTGCCTGGAGTACCCCTTGGGGTGGGGCGGGCTTC. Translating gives CAWSTPWGGAGF.

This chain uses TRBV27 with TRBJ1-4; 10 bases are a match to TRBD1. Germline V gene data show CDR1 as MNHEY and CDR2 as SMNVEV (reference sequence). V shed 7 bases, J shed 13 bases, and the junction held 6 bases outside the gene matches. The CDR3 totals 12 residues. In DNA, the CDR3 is TGTGCCAGCACCTCACGGGACAGGGGACTGTTTTTT. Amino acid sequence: CASTSRDRGLFF.

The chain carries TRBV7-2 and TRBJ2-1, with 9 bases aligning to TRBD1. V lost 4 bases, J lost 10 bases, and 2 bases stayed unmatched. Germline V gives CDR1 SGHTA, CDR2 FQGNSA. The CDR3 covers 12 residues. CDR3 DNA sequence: TGTGCCAGCAGCTACGGGACAGGGGAGCAGTTCTTC. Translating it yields CASSYGTGEQFF.

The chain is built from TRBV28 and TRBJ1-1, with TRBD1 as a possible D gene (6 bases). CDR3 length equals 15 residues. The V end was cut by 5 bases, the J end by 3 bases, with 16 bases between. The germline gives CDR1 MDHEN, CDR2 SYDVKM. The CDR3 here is CASSHYREWDTEAFF. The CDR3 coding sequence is TGTGCCAGCAGTCACTACAGGGAGTGGGACACTGAAGCTTTCTTT. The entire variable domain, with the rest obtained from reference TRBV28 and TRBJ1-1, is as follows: DVKVTQSSRYLVKRTGEKVFLECVQDMDHENMFWYRQDPGLGLRLIYFSYDVKMKEKGDIPEGYSVSREKKERFSLILESASTNQTSMYLCASSHYREWDTEAFFGQGTRLTVV.

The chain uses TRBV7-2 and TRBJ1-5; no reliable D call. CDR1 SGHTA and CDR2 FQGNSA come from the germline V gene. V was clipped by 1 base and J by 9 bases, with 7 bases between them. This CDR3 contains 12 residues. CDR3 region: CASSLEVGPQHF. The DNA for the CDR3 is TGTGCCAGCAGCTTAGAAGTCGGGCCCCAGCATTTT.

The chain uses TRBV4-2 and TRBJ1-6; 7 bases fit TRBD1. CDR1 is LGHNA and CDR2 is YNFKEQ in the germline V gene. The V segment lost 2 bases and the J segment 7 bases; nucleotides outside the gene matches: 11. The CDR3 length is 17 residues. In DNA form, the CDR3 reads TGTGCCAGCAGCCAATCTACAGGGGTTCGACGAAATTCACCCCTCCACTTT. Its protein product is CASSQSTGVRRNSPLHF.

CDR3 DNA sequence: TGTGCCAGTAGTATATCCGCTAGCGGGGGGACCAGAACGCAGTATTTT. It yields the protein CASSISASGGTRTQYF. This chain links TRBV19 with TRBJ2-3; TRBD2 matches at 11 bases. From germline, CDR1 is LNHDA and CDR2 SQIVND (reference sequence). V shed 2 bases and J 9 bases; nucleotides not matched to a gene: 10. The CDR3 is 16 amino acids.

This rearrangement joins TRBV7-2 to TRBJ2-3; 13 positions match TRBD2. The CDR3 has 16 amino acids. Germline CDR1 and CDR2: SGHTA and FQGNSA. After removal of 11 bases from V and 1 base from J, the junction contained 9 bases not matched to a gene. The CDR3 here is CALGPGTSGGTDTQYF. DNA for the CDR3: TGTGCCCTCGGCCCAGGGACTAGCGGGGGCACAGATACGCAGTATTTT. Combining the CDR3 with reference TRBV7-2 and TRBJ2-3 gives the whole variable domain GAGVSQSPSNKVTEKGKDVELRCDPISGHTALYWYRQSLGQGLEFLIYFQGNSAPDKSGLPSDRFSAERTGGSVSTLTIQRTQQEDSAVYLCALGPGTSGGTDTQYFGPGTRLTVL.

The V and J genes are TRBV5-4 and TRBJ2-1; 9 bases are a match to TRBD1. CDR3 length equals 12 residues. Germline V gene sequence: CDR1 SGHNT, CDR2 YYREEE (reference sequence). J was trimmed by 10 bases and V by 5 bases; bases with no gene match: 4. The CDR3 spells CASRGQGGEQFF. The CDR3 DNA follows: TGTGCCAGCAGGGGACAGGGTGGCGAGCAGTTCTTC.

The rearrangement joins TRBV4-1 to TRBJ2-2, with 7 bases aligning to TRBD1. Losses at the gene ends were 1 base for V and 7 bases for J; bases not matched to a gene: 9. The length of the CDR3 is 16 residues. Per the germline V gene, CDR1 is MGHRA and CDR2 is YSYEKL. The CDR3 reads CASSQVRGRPNGELFF. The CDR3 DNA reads TGCGCCAGCAGCCAAGTAAGGGGGCGTCCGAACGGGGAGCTGTTTTTT.

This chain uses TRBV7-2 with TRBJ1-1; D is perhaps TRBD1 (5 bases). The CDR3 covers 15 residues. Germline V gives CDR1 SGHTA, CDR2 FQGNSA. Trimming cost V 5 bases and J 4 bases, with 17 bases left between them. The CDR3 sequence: CASSPTGTGGTEAFF. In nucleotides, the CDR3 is TGTGCCAGCAGCCCTACCGGGACGGGGGGCACTGAAGCTTTCTTT.

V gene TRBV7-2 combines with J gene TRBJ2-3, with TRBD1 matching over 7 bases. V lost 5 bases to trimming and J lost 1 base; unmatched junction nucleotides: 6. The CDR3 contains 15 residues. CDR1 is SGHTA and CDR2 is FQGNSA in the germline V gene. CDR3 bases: TGTGCCAGCAGCCCAAGGGACAGCCGCACAGATACGCAGTATTTT. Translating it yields CASSPRDSRTDTQYF.

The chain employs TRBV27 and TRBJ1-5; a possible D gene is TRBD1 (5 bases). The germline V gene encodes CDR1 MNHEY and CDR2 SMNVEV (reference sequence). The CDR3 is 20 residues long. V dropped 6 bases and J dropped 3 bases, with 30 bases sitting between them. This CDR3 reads CASSSHAGGKNLGDNQPQHF. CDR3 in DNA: TGTGCCAGCAGCTCCCACGCGGGGGGAAAAAACTTAGGGGACAATCAGCCCCAGCATTTT.